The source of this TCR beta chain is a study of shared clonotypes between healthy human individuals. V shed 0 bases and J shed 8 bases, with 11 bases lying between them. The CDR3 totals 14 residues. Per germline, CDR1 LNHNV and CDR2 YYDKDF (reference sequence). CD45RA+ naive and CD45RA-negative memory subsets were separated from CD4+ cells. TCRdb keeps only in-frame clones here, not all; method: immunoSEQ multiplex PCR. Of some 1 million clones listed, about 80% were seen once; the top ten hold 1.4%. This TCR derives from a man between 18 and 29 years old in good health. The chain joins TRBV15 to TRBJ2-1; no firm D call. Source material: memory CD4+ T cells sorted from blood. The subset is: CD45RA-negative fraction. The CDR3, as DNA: TGTGCCACCAGCAGAGAGGTGTATAGGGATGAGCAGTTCTTC. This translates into CATSREVYRDEQFF.